The 25 T cell receptor beta chains below were found in one sample sequenced in a study of cytomegalovirus exposure and HLA in healthy donors. PCR primers comprised 60 Vbeta and 13 Jbeta primers. Data came from immunoSEQ multiplex PCR; TCRdb stores just in-frame clones and leaves some out. This sample has around 75,000 clones; 75% to 85% occur once, and the top ten carry around 3%. The source material was PBMCs. These receptors were obtained from a man in his forties or fifties in good health and CMV-seronegative.

This chain uses TRBV10-3 with TRBJ1-5, with a possible D match to TRBD1 (6 bases). The CDR3 length is 15 residues. Germline lookup yields CDR1 ENHRY and CDR2 SYGVKD. V gave up 1 base and J gave up 2 bases, with 9 bases separating them. CDR3 protein: CAISEWGQGNQPQHF. In DNA, the CDR3 is TGTGCCATCAGTGAGTGGGGACAAGGCAATCAGCCCCAGCATTTT.

This chain connects TRBV28 to TRBJ1-1; 7 nucleotides match TRBD1. CDR3 size: 14 residues. Trimming at V came to 5 bases and at J to 5 bases, leaving 8 bases not matched to a gene. In germline, CDR1 is MDHEN, CDR2 SYDVKM. The CDR3: CASSPPDRATEAFF. CDR3 in DNA: TGTGCCAGCAGTCCTCCTGACAGGGCTACTGAAGCTTTCTTT.

V gene TRBV19 combines with J gene TRBJ2-1; 9 bases line up with TRBD1. This CDR3 is built from 15 residues. The V segment lost 1 base and the J segment 6 bases; nucleotides outside the gene matches: 4. Germline V gene sequence: CDR1 LNHDA, CDR2 SQIVND (reference sequence). The CDR3, as DNA: TGTGCCAGTAGTATAGGACAGGGGGGAATCAATGAGCAGTTCTTC. Its translation is CASSIGQGGINEQFF. Complete variable domain (other parts from reference TRBV19 and TRBJ2-1): DGGITQSPKYLFRKEGQNVTLSCEQNLNHDAMYWYRQDPGQGLRLIYYSQIVNDFQKGDIAEGYSVSREKKESFPLTVTSAQKNPTAFYLCASSIGQGGINEQFFGPGTRLTVL.

This clone was counted only a few times. V is TRBV5-1 and J is TRBJ2-6; TRBD1 matches at 8 bases. This CDR3 spans 18 amino acids. The trim removed 4 bases at V and 0 bases at J, leaving 9 bases unmatched. Germline CDR1 reads SGHRS; CDR2 reads YFSETQ. CDR3 loop: CASSPTPDRASGANVLTF. As DNA, the CDR3 is TGCGCCAGCAGCCCTACACCGGACAGGGCCTCTGGGGCCAACGTCCTGACTTTC.

CDR3 amino acids: CASRSGPGTEAFF. DNA of the CDR3: TGTGCCAGCAGGTCCGGACCGGGGACTGAAGCTTTCTTT. The chain combines TRBV27 with TRBJ1-1; D is undetermined. Trimming cost V 6 bases and J 5 bases, with 13 bases left between them. This CDR3 has 13 amino acids. Germline V gene sequence: CDR1 MNHEY, CDR2 SMNVEV (reference sequence).

This clone showed up just once. This rearrangement joins TRBV6-6 to TRBJ1-2; 9 bases align to TRBD1. V lost 5 bases and J lost 8; bases outside the gene matches: 6. Germline CDR1 MNHNY, CDR2 SVGAGI (reference sequence). This CDR3 contains 13 residues. CDR3 in amino acids: CASSVQGARGYTF. In DNA form, the CDR3 reads TGTGCCAGCAGTGTACAGGGGGCTAGAGGCTACACCTTC.

The chain links TRBV6-1 to TRBJ1-1, with a weak D call TRBD1 (6 bases). V was cut by 7 bases and J by 4 bases, with 16 bases left in between. In germline, CDR1 is MNHNS, CDR2 SASEGT. This CDR3 is built from 14 residues. The CDR3 sequence is CASTRQVPATEAFF. The DNA of the CDR3 is TGTGCCAGCACCAGACAGGTCCCCGCCACTGAAGCTTTCTTT.

V usage is TRBV7-3 and J usage is TRBJ2-5; 9 bases map to TRBD2. CDR1 and CDR2 (germline): SGHTA, FQGTGA. The length of the CDR3 is 15 residues. Unmatched junction bases numbered 5, after V lost 5 bases and J lost 1 base. CDR3 region: CASSASGGPQETQYF. In nucleotides, the CDR3 is TGTGCCAGCAGCGCAAGCGGGGGGCCCCAAGAGACCCAGTACTTC.

The genes are TRBV11-2 and TRBJ1-2; 7 positions agree with TRBD1. In germline, CDR1 is SGHAT, CDR2 FQNNGV. This CDR3 is 13 amino acids long. The J segment lost 7 bases and the V segment lost 5 bases, leaving 7 bases of the junction unmatched. The CDR3 DNA reads TGTGCCAGCAGCCTGGGGGCAGGGGGTGGCTACACCTTC. Protein: CASSLGAGGGYTF.

The rearrangement uses TRBV7-9 and TRBJ2-2; TRBD1 agrees at 9 bases. The germline gives CDR1 SEHNR, CDR2 FQNEAQ (reference sequence). The junction had 11 bases not matched to a gene; V was cut back by 4 bases and J by 5 bases. The length of the CDR3 is 17 residues. CDR3 nucleotide sequence: TGTGCCAGCAGCTCAATCACGGGACAGGGTGGGACCGGGGAGCTGTTTTTT. It yields the protein CASSSITGQGGTGELFF.

The chain joins TRBV7-3 to TRBJ2-3, with 8 nucleotides matching TRBD2. The CDR3 has 14 residues. The germline V gene encodes CDR1 SGHTA and CDR2 FQGTGA. Trimming cost V 5 bases and J 2 bases; bases outside gene matches: 3. The CDR3 nucleotides are TGTGCCAGCAGCGGCGGGGGGTCCACAGATACGCAGTATTTT. Translation gives CASSGGGSTDTQYF.

The genes are TRBV28 and TRBJ1-1, with D hard to call. Germline V gene sequence: CDR1 MDHEN, CDR2 SYDVKM. The CDR3 contains 14 residues. Trimming took off 10 bases at V and 3 bases at J, with 18 bases between the two ends. Here the CDR3 reads CATRGSGVDTEAFF. CDR3 nucleotides: TGTGCCACCCGCGGATCCGGGGTAGACACTGAAGCTTTCTTT.

This chain uses TRBV5-1 with TRBJ1-2; possible D gene TRBD1, 6 bases. The germline gives CDR1 SGHRS, CDR2 YFSETQ. This CDR3 contains 16 residues. Between the trimmed V and J ends, which lost 4 bases and 6 bases, there was a span of 22 bases. CDR3 nucleotides: TGCGCCAGCAGCCAGGGGCCTATAGGGGCAGTGGATGGCTACACCTTC. Residues: CASSQGPIGAVDGYTF.

The genes are TRBV7-9 and TRBJ2-1; 16 bases agree with TRBD2. The CDR3 has 17 amino acids. Losses at the gene ends were 5 bases for V and 10 bases for J; bases not matched to a gene: 11. The germline CDR1 and CDR2 sequences are SEHNR and FQNEAQ (reference sequence). DNA of the CDR3: TGTGCCAGCAGCAAACCGGGACTAGCGGGGGGGCCGCGGGAGCAGTTCTTC. This encodes CASSKPGLAGGPREQFF.

The chain has TRBV5-1 and TRBJ2-3; D is possibly TRBD1 (6 bases). Germline CDR1 reads SGHRS; CDR2 reads YFSETQ. V was trimmed by 4 bases and J by 4 bases, leaving 13 bases between them. The CDR3 is made up of 14 amino acids. The CDR3 region has the DNA TGCGCCAGCAGCACCCAGGGGTCGTCAGATACGCAGTATTTT. It encodes CASSTQGSSDTQYF.

This chain uses TRBV27 with TRBJ2-2; no reliable D call. With 4 bases removed from V and 10 bases from J, the gap between germline ends came to 13 bases. Germline values: CDR1 MNHEY, CDR2 SMNVEV (reference sequence). The CDR3 covers 13 residues. The CDR3 sequence is CASSSTRRKELFF. CDR3 sequence (DNA): TGTGCCAGCAGTTCGACCAGGCGTAAGGAGCTGTTTTTT.

Relative to its sample, this clone is medium-sized. This chain links TRBV7-8 with TRBJ2-7; the D is unclear. Trimming cost V 5 bases and J 3 bases, with 17 bases left between them. The CDR3 is 15 amino acids. CDR1 and CDR2 (germline): SGHVS, FQNEAQ. CDR3 nucleotides: TGTGCCAGCAGCCCAACCCGTGACACGGACTACGAGCAGTACTTC. This gives the protein CASSPTRDTDYEQYF. The full variable domain, with the rest looked up from reference TRBV7-8 and TRBJ2-7, is GAGVSQSPRYKVAKRGQDVALRCDPISGHVSLFWYQQALGQGPEFLTYFQNEAQLDKSGLPSDRFFAERPEGSVSTLKIQRTQQEDSAVYLCASSPTRDTDYEQYFGPGTRLTVT.

This clone appeared a single time. The chain employs TRBV7-9 and TRBJ1-1; perhaps TRBD1 as D (6 bases). V shed 1 base and J shed 8 bases, with 14 bases lying between them. The CDR3 runs to 14 residues. Germline assignment: CDR1 SEHNR and CDR2 FQNEAQ (reference sequence). The CDR3 DNA reads TGTGCCAGCAGCTTAGTAAGGGGGGGTCCCGAAGCTTTCTTT. Translation: CASSLVRGGPEAFF.

The chain links TRBV6-5 to TRBJ1-1, with unresolved D. Trimming pared 0 bases from V and 11 bases from J, leaving 13 bases between. The length of the CDR3 is 13 residues. CDR1 is MNHEY, CDR2 SVGAGI, per germline. DNA of the CDR3: TGTGCCAGCAGTTACTCTGAGGGTCGGGTCGCTTTCTTT. Translated, it gives CASSYSEGRVAFF.

This rearrangement joins TRBV7-6 to TRBJ1-6; a weak D match, TRBD1 (6 bases). The V gene's germline CDR1 is SGHVS and CDR2 FNYEAQ. This CDR3 is built from 16 residues. V lost 4 bases, J lost 5 bases, and 15 bases lay in between. CDR3 coding DNA: TGTGCCAGCAGCTCACAAACAGGGTTAAATAATTCACCCCTCCACTTT. Protein product: CASSSQTGLNNSPLHF.

The rearrangement uses TRBV27 and TRBJ1-2; no definite D call. The CDR3 covers 13 residues. The ends were cut back, 6 bases at V and 3 bases at J, with 11 bases in the middle. The germline gives CDR1 MNHEY, CDR2 SMNVEV (reference sequence). The CDR3 region has the DNA TGTGCCAGCAGCCGCTCGGTCCACTATGGCTACACCTTC. Protein sequence: CASSRSVHYGYTF.

The rearrangement uses TRBV7-3 and TRBJ2-1; 10 nucleotides match TRBD2. Germline CDR1 SGHTA, CDR2 FQGTGA. This CDR3 is built from 16 residues. V gave up 5 bases and J gave up 6 bases; unmatched junction bases: 10. For the CDR3, the DNA is TGTGCCAGCAGCCTCATCGGGACTAGCGTGATCAATGAGCAGTTCTTC. As protein: CASSLIGTSVINEQFF.

This chain uses TRBV6-6 with TRBJ1-2; D is uncertain. This CDR3 region has 14 residues. Germline CDR1 and CDR2: MNHNY and SVGAGI (reference sequence). V lost 3 bases, J lost 4 bases, and 12 bases lay in between. CDR3 region: CASSYQQTVYGYTF. For the CDR3, the DNA is TGTGCCAGCAGTTATCAACAGACGGTCTATGGCTACACCTTC.

This chain uses TRBV9 with TRBJ1-5, with a weak D call TRBD1 (5 bases). Germline lookup yields CDR1 SGDLS and CDR2 YYNGEE. The CDR3 consists of 15 residues. Trimming pared 1 base from V and 3 bases from J, leaving 11 bases between. Written as DNA, the CDR3 is TGTGCCAGCAGCGTATCCGGGGGATCCAATCAGCCCCAGCATTTT. Translated, it gives CASSVSGGSNQPQHF.

J is TRBJ2-7 and V is TRBV5-6; possibly TRBD1 for D (5 bases). This CDR3 is built from 13 residues. The germline V gene encodes CDR1 SGHDT and CDR2 YYEEEE. V was trimmed by 4 bases and J by 7 bases, leaving 15 bases between them. Here the CDR3 DNA reads TGTGCCAGCAGCCCAGGGCTGATGGGAGAGCAGTACTTC. Its translation: CASSPGLMGEQYF.